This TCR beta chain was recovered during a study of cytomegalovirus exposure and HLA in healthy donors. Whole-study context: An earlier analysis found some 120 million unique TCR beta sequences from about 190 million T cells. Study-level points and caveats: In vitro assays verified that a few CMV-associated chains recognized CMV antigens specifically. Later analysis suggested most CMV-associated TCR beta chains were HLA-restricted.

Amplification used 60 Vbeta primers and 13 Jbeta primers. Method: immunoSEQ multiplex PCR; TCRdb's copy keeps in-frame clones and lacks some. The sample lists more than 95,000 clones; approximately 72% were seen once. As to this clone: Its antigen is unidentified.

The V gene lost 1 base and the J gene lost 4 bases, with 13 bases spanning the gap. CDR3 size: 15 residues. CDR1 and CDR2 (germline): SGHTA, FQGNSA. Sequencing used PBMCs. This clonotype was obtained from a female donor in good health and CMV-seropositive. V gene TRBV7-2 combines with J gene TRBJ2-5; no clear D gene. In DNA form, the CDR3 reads TGTGCCAGCAGCTTAGGAACGGTCCTGCCAGAGACCCAGTACTTC. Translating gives CASSLGTVLPETQYF.